Following are 3 T cell receptor beta chains from one sample sequenced in a study of regulatory T cells in long-lasting Graves disease. HTBI primers from iRepertoire and Arm-PCR of CDR3 regions yielded the TCR beta libraries. MiXCR, applied by TCRdb to the multiplex PCR reads, yields one record per CDR3 protein. The data contain roughly 400,000 distinct CDR3 sequences, approximately 15% of them singletons. Sample time point: newly diagnosed GD, antithyroid drugs for less than 3 months. From PBMCs, RNA was extracted and then used to make the TCR library. Another study also made use of these data, one on T cells in Graves' hyperthyroidism and ophthalmopathy.

Specimen: peripheral blood mononuclear cells (PBMCs), collected at new diagnosis, from a patient treated with antithyroid drugs. These receptors were taken from a woman aged 40 to 50 with Graves disease.

The chain combines TRBV27 with TRBJ1-2; D not resolved. CDR1 is MNHEY and CDR2 is SMNVEV in the germline V gene (reference sequence). The V gene lost 0 bases and the J gene lost 8 bases, with 10 bases spanning the gap. This CDR3 is built from 13 residues. CDR3 in amino acids: CASSLSRVAGYTF. Written as DNA, the CDR3 is TGTGCCAGCAGTTTATCGCGTGTGGCAGGCTACACCTTC.

This clonotype was seen ten or more times. This chain connects TRBV7-8 to TRBJ2-3; D remains ambiguous. The CDR3 covers 14 residues. The V and J ends lost 1 base and 2 bases respectively, with 7 bases between them. Germline V CDR1 and CDR2: SGHVS, FQNEAQ. The CDR3 sequence is CASSLGRTTDTQYF. The CDR3 nucleotides read TGTGCCAGCAGCTTAGGACGGACCACAGATACGCAGTATTTT.

Many counts were recorded for this clonotype. The chain has TRBV12-3 or TRBV12-4 and TRBJ1-1; the D gene is possibly TRBD1 (6 bases). V dropped 5 bases and J dropped 3 bases, with 10 bases sitting between them. The CDR3 spans 13 residues. CDR3 loop: CASSRRGDTEAFF. In nucleotides, the CDR3 is TGTGCCAGCAGTCGAAGGGGGGACACTGAAGCTTTCTTT.